A single sample is the source of the 16 T cell receptor beta chains below, sequenced in a study of response to subunit inactivated influenza vaccine. TCRdb fed the RT-PCR reads into MiXCR, producing one record per CDR3 protein. The data contain fewer than 650,000 distinct CDR3 sequences, 13% of them singletons. Here the sequenced sample was PBMCs from blood, taken about 6 weeks after vaccination. The receptors shown here come from a man aged 50 to 59 who received an inactivated influenza vaccine.

The table lists this clonotype with a few counts. Possible read error: a much larger clone is one base away. J is TRBJ2-1 and V is TRBV5-1; D gene ambiguous. The CDR3 spans 13 residues. CDR1 is SGHRS, CDR2 YFSETQ, per germline. The V and J ends lost 0 bases and 5 bases respectively, with 6 bases between them. For the CDR3, the DNA is TGCGCCAGCAGCTTGGGGATGGACAATGAGCAGTTCTTC. Amino acid sequence: CASSLGMDNEQFF.

This clonotype was recorded at least ten times. The chain uses TRBV7-8 and TRBJ2-2; the match to TRBD2 covers 15 bases. The germline CDR1 and CDR2 sequences are SGHVS and FQNEAQ. The CDR3 is 19 residues long. V gave up 5 bases and J gave up 3 bases; unmatched junction bases: 10. CDR3 in amino acids: CASSTHGLAGGRDTGELFF. The CDR3 bases are TGTGCCAGCAGCACGCACGGACTAGCGGGAGGGCGGGACACCGGGGAGCTGTTTTTT. The full variable domain, with the rest looked up from reference TRBV7-8 and TRBJ2-2, is GAGVSQSPRYKVAKRGQDVALRCDPISGHVSLFWYQQALGQGPEFLTYFQNEAQLDKSGLPSDRFFAERPEGSVSTLKIQRTQQEDSAVYLCASSTHGLAGGRDTGELFFGEGSRLTVL.

In this sample, this clonotype turned up a few times. The chain links TRBV20-1 to TRBJ2-7, with D possibly called TRBD1 or TRBD2 (5 bases each). Trimming pared 5 bases from V and 3 bases from J, leaving 20 bases between. Germline CDR1 DFQATT, CDR2 SNEGSKA (reference sequence). The CDR3 covers 15 residues. CDR3 sequence (DNA): TGCAGTGCTCGGGACCCACGGACTGGATTCTACGAGCAGTACTTC. It is translated as CSARDPRTGFYEQYF.

This clonotype was picked up a small number of times. The rearrangement links TRBV27 to TRBJ2-7; no definite D call. V lost 4 bases and J 7 bases, leaving 23 bases between the germline ends. The CDR3 extends over 16 amino acids. CDR1 and CDR2 from the germline V gene are MNHEY and SMNVEV (reference sequence). The CDR3 reads CASSSRTATSLIEQYF. CDR3 bases: TGTGCCAGCAGTTCGCGGACGGCCACCTCCTTAATAGAGCAGTACTTC.

The V and J genes are TRBV7-8 and TRBJ1-1, with a tentative D call TRBD1 (6 bases). The CDR3 loop spans 14 amino acids. Germline values: CDR1 SGHVS, CDR2 FQNEAQ. The V gene lost 5 bases and the J gene lost 5 bases, with 15 bases spanning the gap. CDR3 residues: CASSAVGGQTEAFF. For the CDR3, the DNA is TGTGCCAGCAGCGCCGTGGGGGGGCAAACTGAAGCTTTCTTT. Drawing the rest from reference TRBV7-8 and TRBJ1-1, the complete variable domain is GAGVSQSPRYKVAKRGQDVALRCDPISGHVSLFWYQQALGQGPEFLTYFQNEAQLDKSGLPSDRFFAERPEGSVSTLKIQRTQQEDSAVYLCASSAVGGQTEAFFGQGTRLTVV.

The chain has TRBV4-3 and TRBJ2-3, with 13 bases aligning to TRBD2. Trimming took 5 bases from V and 5 from J; bases not matched to a gene: 13. Germline V gene sequence: CDR1 LGHNA, CDR2 YSLEER. CDR3 length equals 18 residues. The CDR3 region has the DNA TGCGCCAGCAGCAGAGGCACTAGCGGGAGGGCCGGTAGAGATACGCAGTATTTT. It encodes CASSRGTSGRAGRDTQYF.

This sequence joins TRBV10-3 and TRBJ2-1; TRBD1 matches 11 bases. This CDR3 has 15 amino acids. After removal of 4 bases from V and 7 bases from J, the junction contained 6 bases not matched to a gene. The germline gives CDR1 ENHRY, CDR2 SYGVKD. CDR3 residues: CAISVGTGGENEQFF. The CDR3 DNA is TGTGCCATCAGTGTTGGGACAGGGGGGGAGAATGAGCAGTTCTTC.

A few counts support this clonotype. The V gene is TRBV12-3 or TRBV12-4, the J gene TRBJ2-6; D is unresolved. V was trimmed by 1 base and J by 0 bases, leaving 13 bases between them. This CDR3 is 18 amino acids long. The CDR3 sequence is CASSLGVGDLSGANVLTF. DNA for the CDR3: TGTGCCAGCAGTTTAGGGGTTGGGGATCTCTCTGGGGCCAACGTCCTGACTTTC.

J is TRBJ1-4 and V is TRBV28, with a tentative D call TRBD1 (6 bases). The CDR3 is 16 residues long. The germline V gene has CDR1 MDHEN and CDR2 SYDVKM. The V end lost 10 bases, the J end lost 2 bases, and 20 bases lay between the germline ends. CDR3: CATNLGFRGTNEKLFF. CDR3 DNA sequence: TGTGCCACCAACTTAGGATTTAGGGGGACTAATGAAAAACTGTTTTTT.

The chain links TRBV3-1 to TRBJ2-1, with D perhaps TRBD2 (6 bases). Between the trimmed V and J ends, which lost 4 bases and 2 bases, there was a span of 12 bases. This CDR3 has 15 residues. Looked up from germline, CDR1 is LGHDT and CDR2 is YNNKEL (reference sequence). The CDR3 DNA reads TGTGCCAGCAGCCCTAATAGCGGAGCCTACAATGAGCAGTTCTTC. Its translation is CASSPNSGAYNEQFF.

A note on this clonotype: Compared with germline, one end of the junction differs, possibly owing to a read error. The V and J genes are TRBV24-1 and TRBJ2-5; D possibly matches TRBD1 or TRBD2 (5 bases each). Per germline, CDR1 KGHDR and CDR2 SFDVKD. The CDR3 is 14 amino acids. This chain's CDR3 is CATNDLWDAKTQYF. In DNA, the CDR3 is TGTGCCACCAATGATTTGTGGGACGCGAAAACCCAGTACTTC.

The CDR3 DNA reads TGTGCCACCAGCGGACTAAGCGGGAGAATCGACGAGCAGTACTTC. Its translation: CATSGLSGRIDEQYF. The chain is built from TRBV15 and TRBJ2-7; 8 bases match TRBD2. The germline CDR1 and CDR2 sequences are LNHNV and YYDKDF (reference sequence). V lost 5 bases to trimming and J lost 5 bases; unmatched junction nucleotides: 11. The CDR3 loop spans 15 amino acids. Variable domain in full (rest from reference TRBV15 and TRBJ2-7): DAMVIQNPRYQVTQFGKPVTLSCSQTLNHNVMYWYQQKSSQAPKLLFHYYDKDFNNEADTPDNFQSRRPNTSFCFLDIRSPGLGDTAMYLCATSGLSGRIDEQYFGPGTRLTVT.

V and J are TRBV5-5 and TRBJ2-7; tentatively, D is TRBD1 (5 bases). CDR1 and CDR2 (germline): SGHKS, YYEKEE (reference sequence). The CDR3 has 14 amino acids. V lost 3 bases and J lost 3, with 13 bases in between. Written as DNA, the CDR3 is TGTGCCAGCAGCTCCGCGGACACTTTCTACGAGCAGTACTTC. Amino acids: CASSSADTFYEQYF.

Many counts were recorded for this clonotype. V gene TRBV7-9 combines with J gene TRBJ2-7; 9 nucleotides match TRBD2. V lost 5 bases, J lost 4 bases, and 12 bases stayed unmatched. The CDR3 extends over 16 amino acids. Germline values: CDR1 SEHNR, CDR2 FQNEAQ (reference sequence). CDR3: CASSPTSGSGRYEQYF. The CDR3 DNA reads as TGTGCCAGCAGCCCGACTAGCGGATCTGGGAGGTACGAGCAGTACTTC.

This clonotype was found a few times. The chain couples TRBV20-1 to TRBJ2-7; 14 bases agree with TRBD2. This CDR3 is built from 13 residues. The V gene's germline CDR1 is DFQATT and CDR2 SNEGSKA (reference sequence). CDR3 bases: TGCAGCACGGGACTAGCGGGAGCCTACGAGCAGTACTTC. Translated, it gives CSTGLAGAYEQYF.

Only a few counts were recorded for this clonotype. The DNA for the CDR3 is TGTGCCAGCTTTAGCGGGAGTAGCGGTGAGCAGTTCTTC. Residues: CASFSGSSGEQFF. The V and J genes are TRBV3-1 and TRBJ2-1, with TRBD2 matching over 9 bases. This CDR3 comprises 13 residues. Germline loops: CDR1 LGHDT, CDR2 YNNKEL (reference sequence). V shed 8 bases, J shed 9 bases, and the junction held 8 bases outside the gene matches.